This T cell receptor (beta chain) was sequenced in a study of long-term antiretroviral therapy in people with HIV. The wider study: Specimens dating back about a decade before the 2015 immediate-ART recommendation are the oldest included. The study's findings and limits: Narrower CDR3 length ranges marked HIV repertoires relative to controls.

As to this clone: Its antigen is not identified.

Survey-level immunoSEQ v3.0 assays were run. Clones were sequenced by immunoSEQ multiplex PCR, and TCRdb holds only the in-frame ones, with some missing. Here the sample spans about 14,000 clones, around 80% being singletons. The CDR3 consists of 15 residues. Germline-derived CDR1 and CDR2 are MGHRA and YSYEKL. The J segment lost 6 bases and the V segment lost 4 bases, leaving 11 bases of the junction unmatched. The TCR was taken from a man aged 40-55 years with HIV. The genes are TRBV4-1 and TRBJ2-7, with 8 bases identical to TRBD1. The sample in question was unsorted PBMCs, obtained 1.3 years before starting antiretroviral therapy. The CDR3 region has the DNA TGCGCCAGCAGCCTTTTACAGGGGGTAAGGAGCGAGCAGTACTTC. Protein product: CASSLLQGVRSEQYF.